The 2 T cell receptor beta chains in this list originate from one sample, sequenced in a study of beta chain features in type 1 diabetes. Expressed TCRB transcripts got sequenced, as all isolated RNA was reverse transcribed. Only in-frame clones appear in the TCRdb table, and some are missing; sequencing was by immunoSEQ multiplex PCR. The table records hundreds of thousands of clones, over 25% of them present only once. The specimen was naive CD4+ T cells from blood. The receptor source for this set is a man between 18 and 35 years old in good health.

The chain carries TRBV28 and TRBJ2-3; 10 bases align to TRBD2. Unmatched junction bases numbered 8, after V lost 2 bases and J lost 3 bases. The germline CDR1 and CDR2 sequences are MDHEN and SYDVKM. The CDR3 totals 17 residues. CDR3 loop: CASSLRLAGDETDTQYF. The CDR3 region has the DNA TGTGCCAGCAGTTTACGGCTAGCGGGAGATGAGACAGATACGCAGTATTTT.

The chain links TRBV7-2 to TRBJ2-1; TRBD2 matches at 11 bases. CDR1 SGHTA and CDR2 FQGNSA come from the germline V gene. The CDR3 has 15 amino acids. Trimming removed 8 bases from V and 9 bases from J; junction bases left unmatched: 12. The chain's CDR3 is CASSTRLAGRVEQFF. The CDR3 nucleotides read TGTGCCAGCTCCACTCGACTAGCGGGACGAGTTGAGCAGTTCTTC.